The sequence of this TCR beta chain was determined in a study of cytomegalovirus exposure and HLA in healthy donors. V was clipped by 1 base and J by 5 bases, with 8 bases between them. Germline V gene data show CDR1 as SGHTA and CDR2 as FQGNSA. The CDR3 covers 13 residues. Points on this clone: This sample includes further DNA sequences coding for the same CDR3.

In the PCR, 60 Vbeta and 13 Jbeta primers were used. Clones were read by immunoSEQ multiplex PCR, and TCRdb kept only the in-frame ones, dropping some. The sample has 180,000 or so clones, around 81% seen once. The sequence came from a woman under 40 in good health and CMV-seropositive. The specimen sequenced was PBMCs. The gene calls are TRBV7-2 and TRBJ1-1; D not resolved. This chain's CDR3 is CASSLVRGTEAFF. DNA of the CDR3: TGTGCCAGCAGCTTAGTACGGGGAACTGAAGCTTTCTTT.